This entry describes one T cell receptor (beta chain). Its target is not known. Germline CDR1 SGHRS, CDR2 YFSETQ. Trimming took 5 bases from V and 5 from J, leaving 13 bases between them. The CDR3 runs 13 residues. This sample was included in a study of chemoradiotherapy in HPV16-positive cancers. Study-level results: In HPV16-positive patients, HPV-responsive T-cell expansion tracked better recurrence-free survival.

Clones were sequenced by immunoSEQ multiplex PCR, and TCRdb holds only the in-frame ones, with some missing. The table includes 6,000 to 9,500 clones, 82% detected once. The chain links TRBV5-1 to TRBJ1-2; D gene ambiguous. This clonotype was sampled from a human donor with HPV-associated anogenital cancer. Material: tumor tissue, obtained from a patient who underwent chemoradiotherapy. The CDR3 DNA sequence: TGCGCCAGCAGTTATGGCCGTGGGTATGGCTACACCTTC. Protein sequence: CASSYGRGYGYTF.